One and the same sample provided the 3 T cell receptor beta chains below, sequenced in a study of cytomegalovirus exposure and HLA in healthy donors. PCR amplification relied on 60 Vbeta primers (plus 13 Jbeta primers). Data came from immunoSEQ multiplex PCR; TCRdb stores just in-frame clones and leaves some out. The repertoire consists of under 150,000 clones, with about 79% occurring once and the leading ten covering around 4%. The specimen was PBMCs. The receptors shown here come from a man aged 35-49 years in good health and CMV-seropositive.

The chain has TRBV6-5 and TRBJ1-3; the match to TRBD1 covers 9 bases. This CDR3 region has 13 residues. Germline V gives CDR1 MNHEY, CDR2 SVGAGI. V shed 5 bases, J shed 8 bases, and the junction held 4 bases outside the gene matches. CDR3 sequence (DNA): TGTGCCAGCAGTCCTTGGGACAGGGACACCATATATTTT. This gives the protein CASSPWDRDTIYF.

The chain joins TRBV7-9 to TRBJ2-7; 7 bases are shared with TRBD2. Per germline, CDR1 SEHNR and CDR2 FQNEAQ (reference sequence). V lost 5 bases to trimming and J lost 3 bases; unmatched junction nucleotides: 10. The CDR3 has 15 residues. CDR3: CASSPKGGLYYEQYF. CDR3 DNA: TGTGCCAGCAGCCCAAAGGGAGGGCTCTACTACGAGCAGTACTTC.

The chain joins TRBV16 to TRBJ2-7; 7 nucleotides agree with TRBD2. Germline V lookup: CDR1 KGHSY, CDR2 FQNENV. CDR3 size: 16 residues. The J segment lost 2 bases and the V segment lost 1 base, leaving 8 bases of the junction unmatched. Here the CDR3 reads CASSQFVGEGAYEQYF. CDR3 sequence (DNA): TGTGCCAGCAGCCAATTCGTCGGGGAGGGTGCCTACGAGCAGTACTTC.